This T cell receptor beta chain was identified in a study of blood T cell repertoires in COVID-19. Study information: Material from acute and convalescent COVID-19 was sourced from the United States, Italy and Spain.

Each participant's cohort was designated according to participant-reported clinical history. Under the authors' procedure: The authors estimated nucleated cell counts from reference gene primer amplification. Here immunoSEQ multiplex PCR was the method, and the copy in TCRdb shows in-frame clones only, minus some. That table is the source of V, J and clone size, and D and trimming were worked out from the DNA. The data show approximately 280,000 clones, 86% seen once. This CDR3 spans 14 amino acids. Germline values: CDR1 LNHNV, CDR2 YYDKDF (reference sequence). J lost 4 bases, V lost 3 bases, and 2 bases had no gene match. This clone came up once.

This receptor was taken from a woman under 30 who had recovered from COVID-19. Sample: PBMCs or T cells enriched from blood (not recorded which). This chain uses TRBV15 with TRBJ2-7; 11 bases line up with TRBD2. DNA for the CDR3: TGTGCCACCAGCAGTAGCGGGAGGGCGTACGAGCAGTACTTC. Amino acids: CATSSSGRAYEQYF.